A selection of T cell receptor beta chains follows, all from one sample in a study of blood T cells in healthy people across ages. MiXCR, applied by TCRdb to the 5' RACE reads, yields one record per CDR3 protein. The sample holds 380,000 or so distinct CDR3 sequences, about half seen once. The sample taken for sequencing was blood. The origin of the receptors is a man aged 60-69 years in good health. The CDR3 runs from the conserved cysteine through the conserved F or W. The order of the fields is V gene, J gene, D gene, clone size, CDR3 DNA, CDR3 protein. The D gene is left open where the match is weak. Clone size is stated in some rows and not others, as once, few, many or a class when expanded.

V gene: TRBV18
J gene: TRBJ1-1
D gene: NA
clone size: many
CDR3 DNA: TGTGCCAGCTCGCCCCAGAAGAACACTGAAGCTTTCTTT
CDR3 protein: CASSPQKNTEAFF

V gene: TRBV29-1
J gene: TRBJ2-7
D gene: NA
clone size: NA
CDR3 DNA: TGCAGCGTCCCCGCGGGTAGCGGTTCCTACGAGCAGTACTTC
CDR3 protein: CSVPAGSGSYEQYF

V gene: TRBV9
J gene: TRBJ1-1
D gene: TRBD1
clone size: NA
CDR3 DNA: TGTGCCAGCAGCGTACAAACAGGGGGGACTGAAGCTTTCTTT
CDR3 protein: CASSVQTGGTEAFF

V gene: TRBV19
J gene: TRBJ2-1
D gene: NA
clone size: NA
CDR3 DNA: TGTGCCAGTAGTATAGGGTGGCAGGCATACAATGAGCAGTTCTTC
CDR3 protein: CASSIGWQAYNEQFF

V gene: TRBV10-3
J gene: TRBJ2-3
D gene: TRBD2
clone size: NA
CDR3 DNA: TGTGCCATCAGTCCTTTAGCGGGTAGCACAGATACGCAGTATTTT
CDR3 protein: CAISPLAGSTDTQYF

V gene: TRBV7-9
J gene: TRBJ2-2
D gene: NA
clone size: NA
CDR3 DNA: TGTGCCAGCAGCTCGGAAGGGGGGGGCCGACCGAACACCGGGGAGCTGTTTTTT
CDR3 protein: CASSSEGGGRPNTGELFF

V gene: TRBV3-1
J gene: TRBJ2-7
D gene: NA
clone size: NA
CDR3 DNA: TGTGCCAGCAGTAGACAGGCCAACTCCTACGAGCAGTACTTC
CDR3 protein: CASSRQANSYEQYF

V gene: TRBV7-9
J gene: TRBJ2-7
D gene: TRBD1
clone size: NA
CDR3 DNA: TGTGCCAGCAGCTTAACCCCCGGGACAGGGGGCTACGAGCAGTACTTC
CDR3 protein: CASSLTPGTGGYEQYF

V gene: TRBV27
J gene: TRBJ2-1
D gene: TRBD2
clone size: NA
CDR3 DNA: TGTGCCAGCAGCCTTAGGGGGACTAGCGGGAGGGCTCGGGTATACAATGAGCAGTTCTTC
CDR3 protein: CASSLRGTSGRARVYNEQFF

V gene: TRBV29-1
J gene: TRBJ1-2
D gene: NA
clone size: NA
CDR3 DNA: TGCAGCGCCACGGGGGGGACCGATGGCTACACCTTC
CDR3 protein: CSATGGTDGYTF

V gene: TRBV5-1
J gene: TRBJ2-3
D gene: NA
clone size: many
CDR3 DNA: TGCGCCAGCAGCTTGGACAGCGGCACAGATACGCAGTATTTT
CDR3 protein: CASSLDSGTDTQYF

V gene: TRBV20-1
J gene: TRBJ2-1
D gene: TRBD2
clone size: NA
CDR3 DNA: TGCAGTGCTGCCCAGCGGGGGGCTAGCGGTTACAATGAGCAGTTCTTC
CDR3 protein: CSAAQRGASGYNEQFF

V gene: TRBV29-1
J gene: TRBJ2-7
D gene: NA
clone size: NA
CDR3 DNA: TGCAGCGTTGAGGCAGACTCCTACGAGCAGTACTTC
CDR3 protein: CSVEADSYEQYF

V gene: TRBV6-2/TRBV6-3
J gene: TRBJ2-7
D gene: TRBD2
clone size: NA
CDR3 DNA: TGTGCCAGCAGTTACAGACTAGCGGGACCTTTAACCTACGAGCGGTACTTC
CDR3 protein: CASSYRLAGPLTYERYF

V gene: TRBV25-1
J gene: TRBJ2-7
D gene: NA
clone size: once
CDR3 DNA: TGTGCCAGCAGTGGAAACTGGTACGAGCAGTACTTC
CDR3 protein: CASSGNWYEQYF

V gene: TRBV11-2
J gene: TRBJ2-1
D gene: TRBD2
clone size: NA
CDR3 DNA: TGTGCCAGCAGAGTAACTAGCGGGGGATTCAATGAGCAGTTCTTC
CDR3 protein: CASRVTSGGFNEQFF

V gene: TRBV20-1
J gene: TRBJ2-3
D gene: NA
clone size: NA
CDR3 DNA: TGCAGTGCGGACCGCACAGATACGCAGTATTTT
CDR3 protein: CSADRTDTQYF

V gene: TRBV29-1
J gene: TRBJ2-3
D gene: TRBD2
clone size: few
CDR3 DNA: TGCAGCGGAACAGCGGGAGATATATATACGCAGTATTTT
CDR3 protein: CSGTAGDIYTQYF

V gene: TRBV5-1
J gene: TRBJ1-1
D gene: TRBD1
clone size: NA
CDR3 DNA: TGCGCCAGCAGCCACCCCGGGACAGGGGGGTACACTGAAGCTTTCTTT
CDR3 protein: CASSHPGTGGYTEAFF

V gene: TRBV20-1
J gene: TRBJ1-2
D gene: TRBD1
clone size: many
CDR3 DNA: TGCAGTGCTACGCTGCGGGACAGCGGCTACACCTTC
CDR3 protein: CSATLRDSGYTF

V gene: TRBV7-2
J gene: TRBJ2-5
D gene: NA
clone size: few
CDR3 DNA: TGTGCCAGCAGTAAAAACAGTCCTATGGAGACCCAGTACTTC
CDR3 protein: CASSKNSPMETQYF

V gene: TRBV5-1
J gene: TRBJ2-1
D gene: TRBD1
clone size: NA
CDR3 DNA: TGCGCCAGCAGCTTGGGGGACAGCCACAATGAGCGGTTCTTC
CDR3 protein: CASSLGDSHNERFF

V gene: TRBV6-5
J gene: TRBJ2-6
D gene: NA
clone size: few
CDR3 DNA: TGTGCCAGCAAGGTAGACCCCTCTGGGGCCAACGTCCTGACTTTC
CDR3 protein: CASKVDPSGANVLTF

V gene: TRBV9
J gene: TRBJ1-2
D gene: TRBD1
clone size: many
CDR3 DNA: TGTGCCAGCAGCGTACTAGCCGGACAGGGCTACTATGGCTACACCTTC
CDR3 protein: CASSVLAGQGYYGYTF

V gene: TRBV29-1
J gene: TRBJ1-1
D gene: TRBD1
clone size: NA
CDR3 DNA: TGCAGCGTTGTCAGGGGGGAATCCTACACTGAAGCTTTCTTT
CDR3 protein: CSVVRGESYTEAFF

V gene: TRBV28
J gene: TRBJ2-3
D gene: NA
clone size: few
CDR3 DNA: TGTGCCAGCAGCCGACTTGGTACGCAGTATTTT
CDR3 protein: CASSRLGTQYF

V gene: TRBV28
J gene: TRBJ1-5
D gene: NA
clone size: NA
CDR3 DNA: TGTGCCAGCAGTTTTACCAGGGACGGTCAGCCCCAGCATTTT
CDR3 protein: CASSFTRDGQPQHF

V gene: TRBV7-2
J gene: TRBJ2-3
D gene: NA
clone size: many
CDR3 DNA: TGTGCCAGCAGCTTAGGAACCGGGACACCGAGCACAGATACGCAGTATTTT
CDR3 protein: CASSLGTGTPSTDTQYF

V gene: TRBV3-1
J gene: TRBJ2-1
D gene: TRBD1
clone size: once
CDR3 DNA: TGTGCCAGCAGCCTTAATCCCGGGACAGGGGGCAAGAATGAGCAGTTCTTC
CDR3 protein: CASSLNPGTGGKNEQFF

V gene: TRBV27
J gene: TRBJ2-5
D gene: NA
clone size: NA
CDR3 DNA: TGTGCCAGCAGTTTAGCGGCGGGGGCGCTGGAGACCCAGTACTTC
CDR3 protein: CASSLAAGALETQYF

V gene: TRBV30
J gene: TRBJ2-7
D gene: NA
clone size: NA
CDR3 DNA: TGTGCCGCGGCAGGGGAGGTCGAGCAGTACTTC
CDR3 protein: CAAAGEVEQYF

V gene: TRBV7-8
J gene: TRBJ2-3
D gene: TRBD2
clone size: NA
CDR3 DNA: TGTGCCAGCAGCCCACGGGGGGGAAACTCAGATACGCAGTATTTT
CDR3 protein: CASSPRGGNSDTQYF

V gene: TRBV9
J gene: TRBJ2-3
D gene: TRBD2
clone size: few
CDR3 DNA: TGTGCCAGTAGCGTAGAGGAGCGGGGGGGCACAGATACGCAGTATTTT
CDR3 protein: CASSVEERGGTDTQYF

V gene: TRBV24-1
J gene: TRBJ2-2
D gene: TRBD1
clone size: NA
CDR3 DNA: TGTGCCACTGGACAGGGTTCCGGGGAGCTGTTTTTT
CDR3 protein: CATGQGSGELFF

V gene: TRBV5-1
J gene: TRBJ2-4
D gene: NA
clone size: NA
CDR3 DNA: TGCGCCAGCAGATCGGAAAACAGGGTTGCCAAAAACATTCAGTACTTC
CDR3 protein: CASRSENRVAKNIQYF

V gene: TRBV6-5
J gene: TRBJ1-2
D gene: NA
clone size: NA
CDR3 DNA: TGTGCCAGCAGTTACTCGACGGACGGTTATGGCTACACCTTC
CDR3 protein: CASSYSTDGYGYTF

V gene: TRBV3-1
J gene: TRBJ1-6
D gene: NA
clone size: NA
CDR3 DNA: TGTGCCAGCAGCCAAGGACAGATTTATAATTCACCCCTCCACTTT
CDR3 protein: CASSQGQIYNSPLHF

V gene: TRBV10-3
J gene: TRBJ1-1
D gene: NA
clone size: NA
CDR3 DNA: TGTGCCATCAGTGACAGGACGCGGAACACTGAAGCTTTCTTT
CDR3 protein: CAISDRTRNTEAFF

V gene: TRBV20-1
J gene: TRBJ2-5
D gene: TRBD1
clone size: NA
CDR3 DNA: TGCAGTACTCAGAAGGGCAGGGGGCTTTTGGAGACCCAGTACTTC
CDR3 protein: CSTQKGRGLLETQYF

V gene: TRBV7-2
J gene: TRBJ2-5
D gene: NA
clone size: NA
CDR3 DNA: TGTGCCAGCAGCCCCGGCGGGCAATACAATGAGCAGTACTTC
CDR3 protein: CASSPGGQYNEQYF

V gene: TRBV20-1
J gene: TRBJ2-5
D gene: NA
clone size: many
CDR3 DNA: TGCAGTGCTAGAGACGTCTGGGGGGAGGTGCCCCAGGAGACCCAGTACTTC
CDR3 protein: CSARDVWGEVPQETQYF

V gene: TRBV10-2
J gene: TRBJ2-7
D gene: TRBD2
clone size: NA
CDR3 DNA: TGCGCCAGCAGTGAGTCCAGCCTACTAGCGGGGGGCTCCGAGCAGTACTTC
CDR3 protein: CASSESSLLAGGSEQYF

V gene: TRBV7-3
J gene: TRBJ2-3
D gene: NA
clone size: NA
CDR3 DNA: TGTGCCAGCAGCTTAACATACTCCGGGACGGTTAGTACAGATGCGCAGTATTTT
CDR3 protein: CASSLTYSGTVSTDAQYF

V gene: TRBV7-2
J gene: TRBJ2-1
D gene: NA
clone size: few
CDR3 DNA: TGTGCCAGCACCAATCTCCCCAATGAGCAGTTCTTC
CDR3 protein: CASTNLPNEQFF

V gene: TRBV10-1
J gene: TRBJ2-7
D gene: NA
clone size: many
CDR3 DNA: TGCGCCAGCAGTGGAGGACAGGGAGGGCTCGAGCAGTACTTC
CDR3 protein: CASSGGQGGLEQYF

V gene: TRBV4-2
J gene: TRBJ2-7
D gene: TRBD1
clone size: NA
CDR3 DNA: TGTGCCAGCAGCCAAATAGGGACAGGGACCTACGAGCAGTACTTC
CDR3 protein: CASSQIGTGTYEQYF

V gene: TRBV7-2
J gene: TRBJ1-6
D gene: NA
clone size: few
CDR3 DNA: TGTGCCAGCAGCCCCAACCGACAAGGAAATTCACCCCTCCACTTT
CDR3 protein: CASSPNRQGNSPLHF